These T cell receptor beta chains were read from a single sample in a study of blood T cell repertoires in COVID-19. Some clones are missing from TCRdb's copy, which holds only in-frame ones; the method was immunoSEQ multiplex PCR. The sample includes tens of thousands of clones, 80% to 85% of them seen just once. The source material was peripheral blood. The receptors shown here come from a woman at least 80 years old with active or convalescent COVID-19. Each CDR3 is given with its conserved first and last residue. The D gene is left open where the match is weak. The size entry is marked missing in some rows and otherwise reads once, few, many or a size class.

V gene,clone size,D gene,J gene,CDR3 DNA,CDR3 protein
TRBV28,NA,TRBD2,TRBJ2-2,TGTGCCAGCAGTCTGGGACTAGCGGTCCAAGCTAGAGGCACCGGGGAGCTGTTTTTT,CASSLGLAVQARGTGELFF
TRBV11-1,few,NA,TRBJ2-3,TGTGCCAGCAGCTTGGCCGCCACAGATACGCAGTATTTT,CASSLAATDTQYF
TRBV7-2,few,NA,TRBJ2-3,TGTGCCAGCAGCTTAGAGGCGGGGTCTGGAGAGTATTTT,CASSLEAGSGEYF
TRBV6-5,NA,TRBD1,TRBJ2-7,TGTGCCAGCAGTGACTCGGGGACAGGGGGCGCCGAGCAGTACTTC,CASSDSGTGGAEQYF
TRBV5-1,NA,TRBD1,TRBJ1-5,TGCGCCAGCAGCTTGGGGACAGGGACGAATAATCAGCCCCAGCATTTT,CASSLGTGTNNQPQHF
TRBV28,NA,TRBD1,TRBJ1-5,TGTGCCAGCAGCCCCCAGGGACAGGGGCCTTGGAGCAATCAGCCCCAGCATTTT,CASSPQGQGPWSNQPQHF
TRBV6-2/TRBV6-3,NA,NA,TRBJ1-5,TGTGCCAGCAGTGACAATCAGGGGATAGGGCAGCCCCAGCATTTT,CASSDNQGIGQPQHF
TRBV5-1,NA,NA,TRBJ1-3,TGCGCCAGCAGCGCCTCGGGGGGTTTCTCTGGAAACACCATATATTTT,CASSASGGFSGNTIYF
TRBV21-1,NA,NA,TRBJ2-7,TGTGCCAGCAGATGCCCGACAGGGACAGGGACGGGCGAGCAGTACTTC,CASRCPTGTGTGEQYF
TRBV4-3,NA,TRBD2,TRBJ2-1,TGCGCCAGCAGCCAAGAAGGGCTAGCGGGAGTGAATGAGCAGTTCTTC,CASSQEGLAGVNEQFF
TRBV29-1,NA,NA,TRBJ1-1,TGCAGCGCCCACTATGGAGGTAGAGCTTTCTTT,CSAHYGGRAFF
TRBV28,NA,NA,TRBJ2-3,TGTGCCAGCAGGGGGGGACCCTGGGATACGCAGTATTTT,CASRGGPWDTQYF
TRBV7-8,NA,NA,TRBJ1-1,TGTGCCAGCAGCTTAGGCAGGAACACTGAAGCTTTCTTT,CASSLGRNTEAFF
TRBV7-9,NA,NA,TRBJ2-3,TGTGCCAGCAGCCGAACGGGACAAGGCACAGATACGCAGTATTTT,CASSRTGQGTDTQYF
TRBV21-1,NA,NA,TRBJ2-7,TGTGCCAGAAAACAATCCTACGAGCAGTACTTC,CARKQSYEQYF
TRBV29-1,few,NA,TRBJ1-1,TGCAGCGTACAGGTTGGGTGGGGGAACACTGAAGCTTTCTTT,CSVQVGWGNTEAFF
TRBV6-2/TRBV6-3,NA,TRBD2,TRBJ2-1,TGTGCCAGCAGTCGGCACCGGGACTACCCAAGCTCCTACAATGAGCAGTTCTTC,CASSRHRDYPSSYNEQFF
TRBV4-1,NA,NA,TRBJ1-4,TGCGCCAGCAGGCAAGAAGGAGGTATTGAAAAACTGTTTTTT,CASRQEGGIEKLFF
TRBV30,NA,NA,TRBJ1-2,TGTGCCTGGAGGAAAGACAGCCCCAACTATGGCTACACCTTC,CAWRKDSPNYGYTF
TRBV11-3,NA,NA,TRBJ1-6,TGTGCCAGCAGCTTAGGAGGGCACGGCAATTCACCCCTCCACTTT,CASSLGGHGNSPLHF
TRBV20-1,NA,NA,TRBJ1-2,TGCAGTGCTATTGGACCGGGGGGCTACACCTTC,CSAIGPGGYTF
TRBV9,NA,NA,TRBJ2-1,TGTGCCAGCAGCGTAGAGACAGGCGAGAGCTCCTACAATGAGCAGTTCTTC,CASSVETGESSYNEQFF
TRBV5-6,NA,TRBD1,TRBJ1-5,TGTGCCAGCAGCCAAACCACAGGGGAGGCCCAGCATTTT,CASSQTTGEAQHF
TRBV6-5,NA,TRBD1,TRBJ1-3,TGTGCCAGCAGGCAGGACAGGGCGTTGGAAAAGGAAGAATATTTT,CASRQDRALEKEEYF
TRBV5-1,NA,TRBD1,TRBJ2-6,TGCGCCAGCAGCTTAATGGCAGGGGGCAAAGTAGGTGGGGCCAACGTCCTGACTTTC,CASSLMAGGKVGGANVLTF